The sequence of this T cell receptor beta chain was determined in a study of low-dose radiotherapy and immunotherapy resistance in tumors. Looked up from germline, CDR1 is MNHEY and CDR2 is SVGEGT. The CDR3 sequence is 15 residues long. The ends lost 2 bases at V and 4 bases at J; junction bases unmatched: 5. The time point is: after trial treatment. Treatment denoted: LDRT plus nivolumab, ipilimumab, low-dose cyclophosphamide and aspirin (RACIN trial). Covering alpha and beta chains, TRAV- and TRBV-specific primers were used for the first-strand cDNA. TCR amplification involved 20 PCR cycles with a constant-region primer and V-primer adapter. Via MiXCR, TCRdb re-called the reads, giving one row per CDR3 protein. The sample lists roughly 100,000 distinct CDR3 sequences; roughly 20% were seen once.

The sequence was collected from a male donor with prostate cancer. The specimen was PBMCs, collected after low-dose radiotherapy plus immunotherapy. The J gene is TRBJ2-1, the V gene TRBV6-2 or TRBV6-3; 7 nucleotides agree with TRBD2. In DNA form, the CDR3 reads TGTGCCAGCAGTTACCGCGGCGGGGGATACAATGAGCAGTTCTTC. Translation gives CASSYRGGGYNEQFF.